The 2 T cell receptor beta chains in this list originate from one sample, sequenced in a study of blood T cell repertoires in COVID-19 (dated by TCRdb to 2020 to 2021). The library was prepared using the immunoSEQ multiplex PCR assay. Entries here come from immuneACCESS through TCRdb and include only in-frame sequences with V and J called. Some clones fail to appear in such tables; in the studies checked, an unresolved V gene covers under half of the shortfall, and the cause of the remainder is unknown. For this sample the table gives 80,000 to 95,000 clones, of which approximately 85% were detected only once. The ten largest clones represent around 11% of the sample. Sequencing was performed on peripheral blood. The receptor source for this set is a human donor in a cohort sampled during active COVID-19.

This clone has only one observation. The chain recombines TRBV7-2 with TRBJ2-2; no definite D call. Germline CDR1 SGHTA, CDR2 FQGNSA. This CDR3 region has 13 residues. V dropped 7 bases and J dropped 7 bases, with 13 bases sitting between them. CDR3 sequence: CASNPLTSGELFF. The CDR3 DNA reads TGTGCCAGCAACCCCCTTACGAGCGGGGAGCTGTTTTTT.

The gene calls are TRBV19 and TRBJ1-2, with 8 nucleotides matching TRBD1. The CDR3 sequence is 14 residues long. Looked up from germline, CDR1 is LNHDA and CDR2 is SQIVND (reference sequence). V trimming: 6 bases; J trimming: 0 bases; junction bases outside the gene matches: 3. The CDR3 loop is CASRGTGSNYGYTF. The CDR3 coding sequence is TGTGCCAGTAGGGGGACAGGATCTAACTATGGCTACACCTTC.